The rows below give T cell receptor beta chains drawn from one sample of a study of T-cell memory formation after mild COVID-19. TCRdb used MiXCR to reprocess the 5' RACE reads, holding one entry per CDR3 protein. Counted here are under 550,000 distinct CDR3 sequences, roughly 18% occurring once; the ten biggest clones make up roughly a fifth. The sample consisted of PBMCs or a T cell subset sorted from them (not recorded which). Receptors originate from a man between 18 and 29 years old who had mild COVID-19 (a few samples of this study predate the infection). Cell type and time point are not known. The CDR3 runs from the conserved cysteine through the conserved F or W. D genes are given only for firm matches. Rows may omit the clone size; those that give it use once, few, many or a size class.

j_gene: TRBJ2-5; abundance: NA; v_gene: TRBV6-2/TRBV6-3; d_gene: TRBD2; len: 14; CDR3aa: CASSRTSRGETQYF; CDR3nt: TGTGCCAGCAGCCGGACTAGCAGGGGAGAGACCCAGTACTTC
j_gene: TRBJ1-1; abundance: few; v_gene: TRBV21-1; d_gene: NA; len: 18; CDR3aa: CASSKALWRGRLDTEAFF; CDR3nt: TGTGCCAGCAGCAAAGCGCTTTGGAGGGGGCGGTTGGACACTGAAGCTTTCTTT
j_gene: TRBJ1-1; abundance: few; v_gene: TRBV12-5; d_gene: TRBD1; len: 16; CDR3aa: CASGLGQGDRHTEAFF; CDR3nt: TGTGCTAGTGGTTTGGGACAGGGGGATAGGCACACTGAAGCTTTCTTT
j_gene: TRBJ2-5; abundance: NA; v_gene: TRBV7-6; d_gene: NA; len: 13; CDR3aa: CASSSLRTETQYF; CDR3nt: TGTGCCAGCAGCTCCCTTCGGACAGAGACCCAGTACTTC
j_gene: TRBJ2-3; abundance: few; v_gene: TRBV20-1; d_gene: NA; len: 16; CDR3aa: CSASPFGPGATDTQYF; CDR3nt: TGCAGTGCCTCCCCCTTCGGCCCGGGGGCAACAGATACGCAGTATTTT
j_gene: TRBJ1-6; abundance: NA; v_gene: TRBV4-3; d_gene: TRBD1; len: 16; CDR3aa: CASSQATGTVNSPLHF; CDR3nt: TGCGCCAGCAGCCAAGCGACCGGGACAGTCAATTCACCCCTCCACTTT
j_gene: TRBJ2-2; abundance: NA; v_gene: TRBV5-6; d_gene: NA; len: 13; CDR3aa: CASSVDDTGELFF; CDR3nt: TGTGCCAGCAGCGTGGATGACACCGGGGAGCTGTTTTTT
j_gene: TRBJ2-5; abundance: few; v_gene: TRBV5-1; d_gene: NA; len: 13; CDR3aa: CASSFDLTETQYF; CDR3nt: TGCGCCAGCAGCTTCGATTTGACGGAGACCCAGTACTTC
j_gene: TRBJ1-4; abundance: NA; v_gene: TRBV29-1; d_gene: NA; len: 13; CDR3aa: CSVIKSRDEKLFF; CDR3nt: TGCAGCGTTATTAAGAGTAGGGATGAAAAACTGTTTTTT
j_gene: TRBJ2-5; abundance: NA; v_gene: TRBV4-1; d_gene: TRBD1; len: 14; CDR3aa: CASGGQGAWETQYF; CDR3nt: TGCGCCAGCGGGGGACAGGGGGCTTGGGAGACCCAGTACTTC
j_gene: TRBJ1-3; abundance: few; v_gene: TRBV6-5; d_gene: TRBD1; len: 13; CDR3aa: CASSSTGGYTIYF; CDR3nt: TGTGCCAGCAGTTCGACAGGGGGTTACACCATATATTTT
j_gene: TRBJ2-7; abundance: NA; v_gene: TRBV6-4; d_gene: TRBD2; len: 16; CDR3aa: CASSATSGGEVDEQYF; CDR3nt: TGTGCCAGCAGTGCTACTAGCGGGGGGGAAGTGGACGAGCAGTACTTC
j_gene: TRBJ2-7; abundance: few; v_gene: TRBV10-2; d_gene: NA; len: 12; CDR3aa: CASSVGDYEQYF; CDR3nt: TGCGCCAGCAGTGTTGGGGACTACGAGCAGTACTTC
j_gene: TRBJ1-5; abundance: NA; v_gene: TRBV7-8; d_gene: TRBD1; len: 14; CDR3aa: CASNSGQGNQPQHF; CDR3nt: TGTGCCAGCAACTCCGGACAGGGTAATCAGCCCCAGCATTTT
j_gene: TRBJ2-1; abundance: NA; v_gene: TRBV11-2; d_gene: TRBD1; len: 18; CDR3aa: CASSAGQARTWPRNEQFF; CDR3nt: TGTGCCAGCAGCGCGGGACAGGCACGTACCTGGCCGAGAAATGAGCAGTTCTTC
j_gene: TRBJ1-1; abundance: many; v_gene: TRBV7-8; d_gene: NA; len: 16; CDR3aa: CASSLVPAGRYTEAFF; CDR3nt: TGTGCCAGCAGCTTAGTTCCCGCCGGCAGGTACACTGAAGCTTTCTTT
j_gene: TRBJ2-5; abundance: few; v_gene: TRBV5-1; d_gene: TRBD2; len: 16; CDR3aa: CASSPRTSGGEETQYF; CDR3nt: TGCGCCAGCAGCCCCAGGACTAGCGGGGGTGAAGAGACCCAGTACTTC
j_gene: TRBJ1-5; abundance: NA; v_gene: TRBV6-1; d_gene: NA; len: 12; CDR3aa: CASSKGVQPQHF; CDR3nt: TGTGCCAGCAGCAAAGGGGTTCAGCCCCAGCATTTT
j_gene: TRBJ2-4; abundance: many; v_gene: TRBV3-1; d_gene: TRBD2; len: 16; CDR3aa: CASSFGLAGGPGIQYF; CDR3nt: TGTGCCAGCAGCTTCGGACTAGCGGGGGGGCCGGGCATTCAGTACTTC
j_gene: TRBJ1-2; abundance: NA; v_gene: TRBV6-5; d_gene: NA; len: 18; CDR3aa: CASSYSSPFRSPSYGYTF; CDR3nt: TGTGCCAGCAGTTACTCGAGTCCCTTCAGGTCGCCCTCCTATGGCTACACCTTC
j_gene: TRBJ2-3; abundance: few; v_gene: TRBV10-1; d_gene: NA; len: 16; CDR3aa: CASSESTGASTDTQYF; CDR3nt: TGCGCCAGCAGTGAGTCTACGGGGGCTAGCACAGATACGCAGTATTTT
j_gene: TRBJ1-3; abundance: NA; v_gene: TRBV20-1; d_gene: NA; len: 14; CDR3aa: CSARDIALGNTIYF; CDR3nt: TGCAGTGCTAGAGATATCGCCCTCGGAAACACCATATATTTT